The TCR beta chain under discussion was sequenced for a study of OX40 agonist ivuxolimab in advanced cancers. Across the whole study: Participants, roughly 80% male, averaged around 64 years of age, ranging from about 23 to 80.

As regards this clone: The antigen remains unidentified.

Regarding the study as a whole: CD8+ T cells averaged more expanded clones than CD4+.

TCRdb's copy holds only in-frame clones and misses some; the assay was immunoSEQ multiplex PCR. The sample contains about 58,000 clones, about four fifths of which appear only once. CDR3 size: 12 residues. Deletions cut 1 base from V and 5 bases from J, with 8 bases between. Looked up from germline, CDR1 is GTSNPN and CDR2 is SVGIG (reference sequence). This specimen consisted of CD4+ or CD8+ T cells sorted from blood, obtained in a trial of the OX40 agonist ivuxolimab. J is TRBJ2-5 and V is TRBV30; D unresolved. This receptor was identified in an adult with an advanced solid tumor such as melanoma, head and neck, liver or kidney cancer. The CDR3 DNA sequence: TGTGCCTGGAGTGGGGGTGGGGAGACCCAGTACTTC. As protein: CAWSGGGETQYF.